The sequence of this T cell receptor beta chain was determined in a study of control samples from healthy donors and cancer patients. The CDR3 has 16 amino acids. V shed 0 bases, J shed 5 bases, and the junction held 4 bases outside the gene matches. Germline V gene data show CDR1 as SGDLS and CDR2 as YYNGEE. The table came from immunoSEQ multiplex PCR; TCRdb's copy has only in-frame clones and leaves some out. Here the sample spans tens of thousands of clones, about nine tenths being singletons. The gene calls are TRBV9 and TRBJ2-3; 12 bases are a match to TRBD2. The sequence derives from a man in his 60s with colorectal cancer. The specimen was PBMCs. The CDR3 bases are TGTGCCAGCAGCGTAGCTAGCGGGGGGGCAGGAGATACGCAGTATTTT. Protein sequence: CASSVASGGAGDTQYF.